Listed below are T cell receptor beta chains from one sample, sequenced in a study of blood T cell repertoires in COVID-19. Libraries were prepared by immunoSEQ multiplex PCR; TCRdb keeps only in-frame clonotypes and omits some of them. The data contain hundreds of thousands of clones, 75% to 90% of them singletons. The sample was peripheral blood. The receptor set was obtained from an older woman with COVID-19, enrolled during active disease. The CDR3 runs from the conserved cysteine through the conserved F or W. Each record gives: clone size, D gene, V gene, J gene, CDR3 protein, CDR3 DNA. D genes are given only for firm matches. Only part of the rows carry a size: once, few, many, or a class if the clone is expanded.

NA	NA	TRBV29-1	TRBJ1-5	CSVGESRGNQPQHF	TGCAGCGTTGGTGAGTCTCGAGGCAATCAGCCCCAGCATTTT
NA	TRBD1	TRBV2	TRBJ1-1	CASSDRTGLNTEAFF	TGTGCCAGCAGTGATCGGACAGGGTTGAACACTGAAGCTTTCTTT
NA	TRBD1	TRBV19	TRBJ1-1	CASSPDRGTEAFF	TGTGCCAGTAGTCCCGACAGGGGTACTGAAGCTTTCTTT
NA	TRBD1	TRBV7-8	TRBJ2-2	CASSFTPGTANTGELFF	TGTGCCAGCAGCTTCACTCCCGGGACAGCGAACACCGGGGAGCTGTTTTTT
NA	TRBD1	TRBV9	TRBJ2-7	CASSVEGAGGYEQYF	TGTGCCAGCAGCGTAGAAGGAGCAGGGGGCTACGAGCAGTACTTC
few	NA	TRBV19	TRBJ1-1	CASSIGGADTEAFF	TGTGCCAGTAGTATCGGAGGCGCGGACACTGAAGCTTTCTTT
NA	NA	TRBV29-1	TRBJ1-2	CSVAGWVLGYTF	TGCAGCGTTGCAGGTTGGGTTCTGGGCTACACCTTC
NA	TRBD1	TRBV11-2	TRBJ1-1	CASSLNRGRTEAFF	TGTGCCAGCAGCTTAAACAGGGGGAGAACTGAAGCTTTCTTT
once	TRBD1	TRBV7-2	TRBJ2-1	CASSSNPGGGEQFF	TGTGCCAGCAGCTCCAATCCAGGGGGCGGTGAGCAGTTCTTC
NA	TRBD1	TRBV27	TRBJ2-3	CASSLSSSGTDLDTQYF	TGTGCCAGCAGTTTATCTTCATCCGGGACAGATCTCGATACGCAGTATTTT
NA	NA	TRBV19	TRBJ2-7	CASTPGGVSYEQYF	TGTGCCAGTACCCCGGGCGGGGTCTCCTACGAGCAGTACTTC
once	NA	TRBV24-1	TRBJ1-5	CATSDLSEGQPQHF	TGTGCCACCAGTGATTTGAGCGAGGGTCAGCCCCAGCATTTT
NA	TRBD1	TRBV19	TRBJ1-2	CASSIDRGSNYGYTF	TGTGCCAGTAGTATCGACAGGGGCTCTAACTATGGCTACACCTTC
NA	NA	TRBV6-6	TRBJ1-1	CASRLQGLNTEAFF	TGTGCCAGCAGACTGCAGGGATTGAACACTGAAGCTTTCTTT
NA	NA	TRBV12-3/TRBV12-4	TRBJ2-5	CASSLQETQYF	TGTGCCAGCAGCCTCCAAGAGACCCAGTACTTC
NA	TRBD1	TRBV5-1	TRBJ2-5	CASSLVTGGEETQYF	TGCGCCAGCAGCTTGGTGACAGGGGGCGAAGAGACCCAGTACTTC
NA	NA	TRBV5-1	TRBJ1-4	CASSLGREEEKLFF	TGCGCCAGCAGCTTGGGCAGGGAAGAGGAAAAACTGTTTTTT
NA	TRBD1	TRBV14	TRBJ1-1	CASSQQGAPEAFF	TGTGCCAGCAGCCAACAGGGGGCGCCTGAAGCTTTCTTT
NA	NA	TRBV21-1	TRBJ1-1	CASSKEPGTGGASSTEAFF	TGTGCCAGCAGCAAAGAACCCGGGACAGGGGGCGCGAGTAGCACTGAAGCTTTCTTT
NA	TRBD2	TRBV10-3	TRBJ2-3	CAISVWSGGVSDTQYF	TGTGCCATCAGTGTGTGGAGCGGGGGGGTTTCGGATACGCAGTATTTT
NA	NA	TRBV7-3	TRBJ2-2	CASGPRALSGELFF	TGTGCCAGCGGGCCCAGGGCGTTATCCGGGGAGCTGTTTTTT
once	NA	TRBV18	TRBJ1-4	CASSRTVATNEKLFF	TGTGCCAGCTCACGGACAGTAGCAACTAATGAAAAACTGTTTTTT
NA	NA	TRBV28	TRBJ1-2	CASSLGSHGYTF	TGTGCCAGCAGTTTGGGCAGTCATGGCTACACCTTC
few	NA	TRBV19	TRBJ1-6	CASSIGAQNSPLHF	TGTGCCAGTAGTATTGGAGCGCAAAATTCACCCCTCCACTTT